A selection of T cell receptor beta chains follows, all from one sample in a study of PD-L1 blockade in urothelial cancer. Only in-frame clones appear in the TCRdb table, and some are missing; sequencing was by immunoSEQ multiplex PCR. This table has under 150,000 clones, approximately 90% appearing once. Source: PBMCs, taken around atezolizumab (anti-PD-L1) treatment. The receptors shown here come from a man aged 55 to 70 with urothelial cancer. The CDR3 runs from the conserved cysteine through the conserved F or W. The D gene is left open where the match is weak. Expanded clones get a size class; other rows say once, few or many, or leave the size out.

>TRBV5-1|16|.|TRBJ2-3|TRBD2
CASSLAGGRATDTQYF
TGCGCCAGCAGCTTGGCGGGCGGGAGGGCCACAGATACGCAGTATTTT
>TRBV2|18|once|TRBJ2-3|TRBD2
CASSKNPNLAGGPDTQYF
TGTGCCAGCAGTAAAAACCCTAACCTAGCGGGAGGGCCGGATACGCAGTATTTT
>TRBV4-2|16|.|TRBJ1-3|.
CASSPGGGARGNTIYF
TGTGCCAGCAGCCCCGGGGGTGGGGCGCGGGGAAACACCATATATTTT
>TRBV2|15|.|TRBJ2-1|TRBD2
CASRPTSGISYEQFF
TGTGCCAGCAGACCGACTAGCGGGATTTCATATGAGCAGTTCTTC
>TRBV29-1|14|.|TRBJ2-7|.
CSGLSGEFLGEQYF
TGCAGCGGACTCTCAGGGGAATTTCTCGGCGAGCAGTACTTC
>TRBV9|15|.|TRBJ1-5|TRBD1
CASSLGTDQYQPQHF
TGTGCCAGCAGCTTAGGGACAGATCAATATCAGCCCCAGCATTTT
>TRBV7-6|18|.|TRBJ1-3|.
CASSLVAGGQTSGNTIYF
TGTGCCAGCAGCTTAGTAGCCGGAGGACAGACCTCTGGAAACACCATATATTTT
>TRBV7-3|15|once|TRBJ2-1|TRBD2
CASSFRLAGAGEQFF
TGTGCCAGCAGCTTTCGACTAGCGGGGGCGGGTGAGCAGTTCTTC
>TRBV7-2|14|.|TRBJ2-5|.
CASSLAGAPRAQYF
TGTGCCAGCAGCTTAGCGGGAGCGCCCCGGGCCCAGTACTTC
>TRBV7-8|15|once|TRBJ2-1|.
CASSSLTGVDNEQFF
TGTGCCAGCAGCTCCCTTACGGGAGTGGACAATGAGCAGTTCTTC
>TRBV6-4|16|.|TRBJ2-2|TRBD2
CASSPLAGAGTGELFF
TGTGCCAGCAGTCCGCTAGCGGGGGCTGGGACCGGGGAGCTGTTTTTT
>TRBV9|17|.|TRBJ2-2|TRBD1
CASSARWTGTNTGELFF
TGTGCCAGCAGCGCCCGTTGGACAGGGACTAACACCGGGGAGCTGTTTTTT
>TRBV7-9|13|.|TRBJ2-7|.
CASSLAAAGEQYF
TGTGCCAGCAGCTTAGCCGCCGCCGGCGAGCAGTACTTC